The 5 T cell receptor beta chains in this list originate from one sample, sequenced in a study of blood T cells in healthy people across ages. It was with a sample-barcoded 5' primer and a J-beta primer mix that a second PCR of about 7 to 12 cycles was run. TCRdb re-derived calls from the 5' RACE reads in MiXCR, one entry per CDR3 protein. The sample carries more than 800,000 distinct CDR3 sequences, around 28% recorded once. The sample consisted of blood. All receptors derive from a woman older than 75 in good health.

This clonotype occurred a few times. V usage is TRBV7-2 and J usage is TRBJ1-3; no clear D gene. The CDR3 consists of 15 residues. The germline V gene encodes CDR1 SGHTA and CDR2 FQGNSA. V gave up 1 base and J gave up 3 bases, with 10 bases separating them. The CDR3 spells CASSLGRSLGNTIYF. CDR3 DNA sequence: TGTGCCAGCAGCTTAGGCAGGTCCCTTGGAAACACCATATATTTT.

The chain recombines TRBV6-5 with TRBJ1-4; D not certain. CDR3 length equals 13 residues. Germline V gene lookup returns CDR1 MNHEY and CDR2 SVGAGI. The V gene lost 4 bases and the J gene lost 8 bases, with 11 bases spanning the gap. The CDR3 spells CASSFDLGEKLFF. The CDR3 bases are TGTGCCAGCAGTTTTGACTTAGGGGAAAAACTGTTTTTT.

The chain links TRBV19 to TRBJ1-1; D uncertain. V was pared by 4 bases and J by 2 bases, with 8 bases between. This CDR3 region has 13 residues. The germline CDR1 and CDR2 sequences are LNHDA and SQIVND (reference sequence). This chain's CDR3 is CASSRKANTEAFF. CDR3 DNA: TGTGCCAGTAGTAGGAAAGCAAACACTGAAGCTTTCTTT.

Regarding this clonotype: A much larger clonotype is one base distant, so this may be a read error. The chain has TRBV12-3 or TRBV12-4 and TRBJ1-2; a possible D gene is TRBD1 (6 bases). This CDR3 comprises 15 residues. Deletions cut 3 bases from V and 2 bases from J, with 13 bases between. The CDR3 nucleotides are TGTGCCAGCAGTTTCCATGACCAGGGGAACTATGGCTACACCTTC. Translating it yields CASSFHDQGNYGYTF.

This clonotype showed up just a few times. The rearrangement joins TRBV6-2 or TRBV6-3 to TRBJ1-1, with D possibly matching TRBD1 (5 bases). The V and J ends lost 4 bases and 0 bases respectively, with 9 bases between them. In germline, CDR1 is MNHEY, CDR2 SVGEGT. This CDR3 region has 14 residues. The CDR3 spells CASSSNRLNTEAFF. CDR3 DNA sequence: TGTGCCAGCAGTTCAAACAGGTTGAACACTGAAGCTTTCTTT.